This T cell receptor beta chain was retrieved from a study of blood T cells in healthy people across ages. This clonotype has a handful of counts. Its antigen is unidentified. Study outcomes and limitations: Since the PBMCs were unsorted, naive and antigen-experienced cells could not be conclusively compared.

This CDR3 has 10 amino acids. Per germline, CDR1 SGHRS and CDR2 YFSETQ. The trim removed 10 bases at V and 11 bases at J, leaving 8 bases unmatched. Healthy individuals of Caucasian origin from Russia, aged roughly 6 to 95, served as donors. The use of a sample-barcoded 5' primer and a J-beta primer mix characterized a second PCR of roughly 6 to 12 cycles. The template-switch adaptor, which had 12 random nucleotides, put a tag on each cDNA molecule. TCRdb independently ran MiXCR on the 5' RACE reads; one entry per CDR3 protein. The sample lists about 770,000 distinct CDR3 sequences, 44% occurring once.

The clonotype was recovered from a man in his 60s in good health. This chain uses TRBV5-1 with TRBJ2-5; 7 nucleotides agree with TRBD1. The sequencing sample was made of blood. For the CDR3, the DNA is TGCGCCGGAAGGGGGCTGGAGCAGTACTTC. This codes for CAGRGLEQYF.